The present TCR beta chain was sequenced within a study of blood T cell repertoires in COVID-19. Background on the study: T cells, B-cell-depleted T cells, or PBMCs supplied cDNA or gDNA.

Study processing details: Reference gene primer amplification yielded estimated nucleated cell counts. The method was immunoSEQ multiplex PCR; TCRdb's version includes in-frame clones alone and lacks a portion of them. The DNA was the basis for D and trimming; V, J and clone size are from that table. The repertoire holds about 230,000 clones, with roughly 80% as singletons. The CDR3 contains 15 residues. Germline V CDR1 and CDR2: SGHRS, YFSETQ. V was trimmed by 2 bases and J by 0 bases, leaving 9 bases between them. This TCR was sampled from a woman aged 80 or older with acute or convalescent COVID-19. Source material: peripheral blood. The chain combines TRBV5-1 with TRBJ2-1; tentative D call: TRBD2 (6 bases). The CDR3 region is CASSLDGSSYNEQFF. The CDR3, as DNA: TGCGCCAGCAGCTTAGACGGGAGCTCCTACAATGAGCAGTTCTTC.